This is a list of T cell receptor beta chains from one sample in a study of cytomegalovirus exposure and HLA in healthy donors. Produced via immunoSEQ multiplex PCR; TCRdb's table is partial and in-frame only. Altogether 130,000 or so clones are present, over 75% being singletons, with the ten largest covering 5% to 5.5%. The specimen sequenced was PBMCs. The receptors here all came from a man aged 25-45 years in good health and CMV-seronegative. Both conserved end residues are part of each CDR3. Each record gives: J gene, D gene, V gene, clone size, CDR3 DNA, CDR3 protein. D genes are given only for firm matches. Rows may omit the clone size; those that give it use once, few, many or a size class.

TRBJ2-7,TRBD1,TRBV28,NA,TGTGCCAGCAAAGGTTCAGGACAGGGTTTATTCGAGCAGTACTTC,CASKGSGQGLFEQYF
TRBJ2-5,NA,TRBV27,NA,TGTGCCAGCAGTCCAGGACGGGAGCTCCAAGAGACCCAGTACTTC,CASSPGRELQETQYF
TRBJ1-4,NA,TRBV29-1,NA,TGCAGCGTTGCGGTTAATGAAAAACTGTTTTTT,CSVAVNEKLFF
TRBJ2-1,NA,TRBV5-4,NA,TGTGCCAGCAGCTTAAAGAGAAGCTCCTACAATGAGCAGTTCTTC,CASSLKRSSYNEQFF
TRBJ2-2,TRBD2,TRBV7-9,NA,TGTGCCAGCAGCCGAAGACTAGCGGGAGGTGGTGGGACCGGGGAGCTGTTTTTT,CASSRRLAGGGGTGELFF
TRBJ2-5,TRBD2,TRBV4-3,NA,TGCGCCAGCAGCCAAGATGGGATAGCGGGGGAAGAGACCCAGTACTTC,CASSQDGIAGEETQYF
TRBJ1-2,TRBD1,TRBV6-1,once,TGTGCCAGCAGGGGGGACAGTGGATATGGCTACACCTTC,CASRGDSGYGYTF
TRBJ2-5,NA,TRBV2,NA,TGTGCCAGCACAGGAAACCAAGAGACCCAGTACTTC,CASTGNQETQYF
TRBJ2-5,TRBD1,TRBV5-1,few,TGCGCCAGCAGCTCTACAGGGGGCGGGGAGACCCAGTACTTC,CASSSTGGGETQYF
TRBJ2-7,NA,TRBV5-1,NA,TGCGCCAGCGCCTCCGGGTTAGCGCACACCTACGAGCAGTACTTC,CASASGLAHTYEQYF
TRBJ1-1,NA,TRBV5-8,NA,TGTGCCAGCAGCTTGGGAGCGGGAAACACTGAAGCTTTCTTT,CASSLGAGNTEAFF
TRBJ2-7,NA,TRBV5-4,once,TGTGCCAGCAGCTTTGGGGGACAAACCTACGAGCAGTACTTC,CASSFGGQTYEQYF
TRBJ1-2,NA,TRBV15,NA,TGTGCCACCAGCAGAGATACAGGGTTCGGCTACACCTTC,CATSRDTGFGYTF
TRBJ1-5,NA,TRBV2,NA,TGTGCCAGCAGTGAATTTGGGAGGGGCGCGAGGAGCAATCAGCCCCAGCATTTT,CASSEFGRGARSNQPQHF
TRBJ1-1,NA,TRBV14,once,TGTGCCAGCAGCCAAGATAGGGGTTGGACTGAAGCTTTCTTT,CASSQDRGWTEAFF
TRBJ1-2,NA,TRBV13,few,TGTGCCAGCAGCTTCGACAGAAACTATGGCTACACCTTC,CASSFDRNYGYTF
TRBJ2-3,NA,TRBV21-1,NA,TGTGCCAGCAGCAAAGACGAGAGTGGGCGGGGGGGCCAAAATCGCACAGATACGCAGTATTTT,CASSKDESGRGGQNRTDTQYF
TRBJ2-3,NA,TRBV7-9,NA,TGTGCCAGCAGCTCGGTCACAGATACGCAGTATTTT,CASSSVTDTQYF
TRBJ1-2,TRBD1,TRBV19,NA,TGTGCCAGTAGCGTTAAGGTTTGGAGTGGACAGGGGGCTAAAAGCTATGGCTACACCTTC,CASSVKVWSGQGAKSYGYTF
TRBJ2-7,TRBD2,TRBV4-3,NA,TGCGCCAGCAATTTGAAACGGGGGGGCGTGGAAGAGCAGTACTTC,CASNLKRGGVEEQYF
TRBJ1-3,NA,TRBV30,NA,TGTGCCTGGAGTGTAGAGTCAGGGCATGGAAACACCATATATTTT,CAWSVESGHGNTIYF
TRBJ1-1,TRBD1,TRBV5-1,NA,TGCGCCAGCAGCTCCAACAGGGGTTCCACTGAAGCTTTCTTT,CASSSNRGSTEAFF
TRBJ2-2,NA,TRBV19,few,TGTGCCAGTAGGGGGGCTAGCGGTAGCACCGGGGAGCTGTTTTTT,CASRGASGSTGELFF
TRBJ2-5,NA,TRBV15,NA,TGTGCCACCAGCAGAAACACAGGGAGAGAGCAGTACTTC,CATSRNTGREQYF
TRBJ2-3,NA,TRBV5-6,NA,TGTGCCAGCAGCTTGGGGAGATACACAGATACGCAGTATTTT,CASSLGRYTDTQYF
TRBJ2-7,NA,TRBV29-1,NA,TGCAGCGTTGTTCGGGTCTCCTACGAGCAGTACTTC,CSVVRVSYEQYF
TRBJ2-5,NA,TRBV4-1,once,TGCGCCAGCAGCCAAGAAGGGGGGGGCTCGCACGAGACCCAGTACTTC,CASSQEGGGSHETQYF
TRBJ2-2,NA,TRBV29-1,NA,TGCAGCGTTGATTGGTACCAGGATGACACCGGGGAGCTGTTTTTT,CSVDWYQDDTGELFF
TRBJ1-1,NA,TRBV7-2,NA,TGCGCCAGCACCCAGGGCAGGGAGAACACTGAAGCTTTCTTT,CASTQGRENTEAFF
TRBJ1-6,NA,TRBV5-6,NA,TGTGCCAGCACCGGGAGCGGCTCCTATAATTCACCCCTCCACTTT,CASTGSGSYNSPLHF
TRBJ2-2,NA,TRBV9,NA,TGTGCCAGCAGCGTAGATATGGGGGGAAACACCGGGGAGCTGTTTTTT,CASSVDMGGNTGELFF
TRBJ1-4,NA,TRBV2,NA,TGTGCCAGCGCAGGGGTGACTAATGAAAAACTGTTTTTT,CASAGVTNEKLFF
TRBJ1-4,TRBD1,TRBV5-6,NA,TGTGCCAGCAGCGCGACAGGGGAGTATGAAAAACTGTTTTTT,CASSATGEYEKLFF
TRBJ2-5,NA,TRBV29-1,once,TGCAGCGTTGTCTCCCCAGCGGAGACCCAGTACTTC,CSVVSPAETQYF
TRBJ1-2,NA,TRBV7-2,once,TGTGCCAGCACCTCAGGACAGCCGAATGGCTACACCTTC,CASTSGQPNGYTF
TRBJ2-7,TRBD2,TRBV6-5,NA,TGTGCCAGCAGTCGACTAGCGGGAGGTTCCTACGAGCAGTACTTC,CASSRLAGGSYEQYF
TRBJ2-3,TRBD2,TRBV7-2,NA,TGTGCCAGCAGCTCAGTACCGGGACTAGCGGGGGCCCGCCTACATACGCAGTATTTT,CASSSVPGLAGARLHTQYF
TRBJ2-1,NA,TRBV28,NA,TGTGCCAGCAGTTTCGGGGGACAGCAGTTCTTC,CASSFGGQQFF
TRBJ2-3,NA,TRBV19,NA,TGTGCCAGTAGTATCCTAGGACAGACGAAAACAGATACGCAGTATTTT,CASSILGQTKTDTQYF
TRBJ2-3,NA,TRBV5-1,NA,TGCGCCAGCAGCTTGGGAGCCTCCAACGCACCCATAGATACGCAGTATTTT,CASSLGASNAPIDTQYF